The 18 T cell receptor beta chains below were found in one sample sequenced in a study of shared clonotypes between healthy human individuals. Repertoires were generated with immunoSEQ multiplex PCR, while TCRdb's copy carries only in-frame clones and drops some. The data hold roughly 1,800,000 clones, with over 85% observed a single time. Naive CD8 cells lacked CD45RO, underwent positive selection for CCR7 and left out terminally differentiated effector memory CD45RA+ cells. The source material was naive CD8+ T cells sorted from blood. All receptors come from a man in his late teens or twenties in good health.

V gene TRBV27 combines with J gene TRBJ2-7; D might be TRBD2 (5 bases). Trimming pared 0 bases from V and 3 bases from J, leaving 6 bases between. Germline V gives CDR1 MNHEY, CDR2 SMNVEV (reference sequence). The CDR3 has 13 amino acids. The CDR3 DNA sequence: TGTGCCAGCAGTTTATCTAGCGACTACGAGCAGTACTTC. Translated, it gives CASSLSSDYEQYF.

V gene TRBV5-1 combines with J gene TRBJ1-1, with D uncertain. The V end lost 1 base, the J end lost 0 bases, and 7 bases lay between the germline ends. CDR3 length equals 14 residues. Germline CDR1 and CDR2: SGHRS and YFSETQ. CDR3 sequence: CASSLLVMNTEAFF. DNA for the CDR3: TGCGCCAGCAGCTTGCTAGTCATGAACACTGAAGCTTTCTTT.

The V call is TRBV27, the J call TRBJ1-3; D gene unclear. V lost 3 bases and J lost 0, with 6 bases in between. From germline, CDR1 is MNHEY and CDR2 SMNVEV (reference sequence). The CDR3 is made up of 14 amino acids. The chain's CDR3 is CASSFTNSGNTIYF. In DNA, the CDR3 is TGTGCCAGCAGTTTCACCAACTCTGGAAACACCATATATTTT.

The gene calls are TRBV13 and TRBJ1-4; D is unresolved. The ends were cut back, 5 bases at V and 5 bases at J, with 12 bases in the middle. In germline, CDR1 is PRHDT, CDR2 FYEKMQ (reference sequence). This CDR3 contains 14 residues. CDR3 nucleotide sequence: TGTGCCAGCAGCCCTGGACGAGCGAATGAAAAACTGTTTTTT. As protein: CASSPGRANEKLFF.

The chain couples TRBV11-1 to TRBJ2-2, with TRBD1 matching over 9 bases. The length of the CDR3 is 14 residues. Germline V gene sequence: CDR1 SGHAT, CDR2 FQDESV (reference sequence). V lost 1 base to trimming and J lost 10 bases; unmatched junction nucleotides: 4. CDR3 residues: CASSLEQGAVELFF. CDR3 sequence (DNA): TGTGCCAGCAGCTTAGAACAGGGGGCCGTGGAGCTGTTTTTT.

A single count supports this clone. The CDR3 DNA sequence: TGCGCCAGCAGCTTGGTCCCAGTTCAAGAGACCCAGTACTTC. Translating gives CASSLVPVQETQYF. V is TRBV5-1 and J is TRBJ2-5; no clear D gene. V was trimmed by 0 bases and J by 2 bases, leaving 8 bases between them. The germline V gene encodes CDR1 SGHRS and CDR2 YFSETQ. The CDR3 extends over 14 amino acids.

The chain has TRBV7-9 and TRBJ2-7, with D perhaps TRBD1 (6 bases). CDR1 is SEHNR, CDR2 FQNEAQ, per germline (reference sequence). This CDR3 has 16 amino acids. V was clipped by 1 base and J by 1 base, with 14 bases between them. CDR3 loop: CASSLGSLGQSYEQYF. The CDR3 bases are TGTGCCAGCAGCTTAGGTTCGTTGGGACAATCCTACGAGCAGTACTTC. Drawing the rest from reference TRBV7-9 and TRBJ2-7, the complete variable domain is DTGVSQNPRHKITKRGQNVTFRCDPISEHNRLYWYRQTLGQGPEFLTYFQNEAQLEKSRLLSDRFSAERPKGSFSTLEIQRTEQGDSAMYLCASSLGSLGQSYEQYFGPGTRLTVT.

The rearrangement joins TRBV13 to TRBJ1-1, with D unclear. Trimming removed 5 bases from V and 3 bases from J, with 13 bases in between. The CDR3 is 14 residues long. Looked up from germline, CDR1 is PRHDT and CDR2 is FYEKMQ (reference sequence). CDR3 region: CASSIRWKDTEAFF. CDR3 nucleotide sequence: TGTGCCAGCAGCATACGCTGGAAGGACACTGAAGCTTTCTTT. Supplemented by reference TRBV13 and TRBJ1-1, the full variable domain reads AAGVIQSPRHLIKEKRETATLKCYPIPRHDTVYWYQQGPGQDPQFLISFYEKMQSDKGSIPDRFSAQQFSDYHSELNMSSLELGDSALYFCASSIRWKDTEAFFGQGTRLTVV.

The V call is TRBV19, the J call TRBJ2-2; 7 bases map to TRBD1. The germline V gene encodes CDR1 LNHDA and CDR2 SQIVND (reference sequence). The CDR3 is made up of 14 amino acids. Trimming took 4 bases from V and 3 from J; bases not matched to a gene: 2. This CDR3 is CASSTTGDTGELFF. CDR3 bases: TGTGCCAGTAGTACAACAGGGGACACCGGGGAGCTGTTTTTT.

The chain recombines TRBV19 with TRBJ2-7; 8 bases line up with TRBD2. The CDR3 has 16 residues. CDR1 and CDR2 (germline): LNHDA, SQIVND (reference sequence). V dropped 2 bases and J dropped 2; count of bases not matched to a gene: 8. CDR3 bases: TGTGCCAGTAGTATAATCACTAGCGGAGGGGCCTACGAGCAGTACTTC. Its protein product is CASSIITSGGAYEQYF.

J is TRBJ2-7 and V is TRBV28; TRBD1 aligns across 8 bases. The CDR3 contains 14 residues. The J segment lost 4 bases and the V segment lost 5 bases, leaving 7 bases of the junction unmatched. Germline-derived CDR1 and CDR2 are MDHEN and SYDVKM. CDR3 in amino acids: CASSITTGAYEQYF. The CDR3 nucleotides read TGTGCCAGCAGTATTACGACAGGGGCGTACGAGCAGTACTTC.

This chain links TRBV11-1 with TRBJ2-2, with 7 bases aligning to TRBD1. The CDR3 has 17 amino acids. Germline V gene sequence: CDR1 SGHAT, CDR2 FQDESV (reference sequence). J gave up 1 base and V 5 bases, and 10 bases lay outside the gene matches. The DNA of the CDR3 is TGTGCCAGCAGCCAGGGGGTTGGGGAACTGAACACCGGGGAGCTGTTTTTT. As protein: CASSQGVGELNTGELFF.

Worth noting for this clone: The identical CDR3 is also encoded by other nucleotide sequences in the sample. This chain joins TRBV9 and TRBJ2-3; D perhaps matches TRBD2 (6 bases). Germline CDR1 reads SGDLS; CDR2 reads YYNGEE. V lost 0 bases and J 2 bases, leaving 10 bases between the germline ends. The CDR3 extends over 15 amino acids. This chain's CDR3 is CASSVEGTPTDTQYF. CDR3 bases: TGTGCCAGCAGCGTAGAGGGGACTCCCACAGATACGCAGTATTTT.

The chain carries TRBV5-6 and TRBJ1-6; perhaps TRBD1 as D (5 bases). The CDR3 extends over 16 amino acids. Germline assignment: CDR1 SGHDT and CDR2 YYEEEE. V shed 0 bases and J shed 8 bases, with 15 bases lying between them. DNA for the CDR3: TGTGCCAGCAGCTTGGTAACGCCAGGGATCTATTCACCCCTCCACTTT. It yields the protein CASSLVTPGIYSPLHF.

The chain uses TRBV2 and TRBJ1-1, with D unclear. The CDR3 runs 11 residues. The germline CDR1 and CDR2 sequences are SNHLY and FYNNEI. Trimming took 3 bases from V and 6 from J, leaving 5 bases between them. CDR3 coding DNA: TGTGCCAGCAGTGATGACCCTGAAGCTTTCTTT. Its protein is CASSDDPEAFF.

This chain links TRBV14 with TRBJ2-1; 10 bases fit TRBD2. The CDR3 consists of 15 residues. The V segment lost 10 bases and the J segment 6 bases; nucleotides outside the gene matches: 12. Germline V gene lookup returns CDR1 SGHDN and CDR2 FVKESK. The DNA for the CDR3 is TGTGCCACCAGAAAAGCGGGAGGGCCGGCCAATGAGCAGTTCTTC. Translated, it gives CATRKAGGPANEQFF.

Note on this clone: Other DNA variants within this sample encode the same CDR3. The chain uses TRBV6-1 and TRBJ2-7, with D possibly TRBD2 on 5 matching bases. The CDR3 contains 15 residues. Trimming cost V 2 bases and J 0 bases, with 11 bases left between them. Germline V gene data show CDR1 as MNHNS and CDR2 as SASEGT. CDR3 region: CASSEWTGSSYEQYF. In nucleotides, the CDR3 is TGTGCCAGCAGTGAATGGACTGGGAGCTCCTACGAGCAGTACTTC.

This sequence joins TRBV10-3 and TRBJ2-7; no firm D call. The CDR3 contains 14 residues. The V end was cut by 0 bases, the J end by 6 bases, with 12 bases between. Germline assignment: CDR1 ENHRY and CDR2 SYGVKD. CDR3 sequence (DNA): TGTGCCATCAGTGAGTCGGGAAGGATGGCCGAGCAGTACTTC. Translation: CAISESGRMAEQYF.